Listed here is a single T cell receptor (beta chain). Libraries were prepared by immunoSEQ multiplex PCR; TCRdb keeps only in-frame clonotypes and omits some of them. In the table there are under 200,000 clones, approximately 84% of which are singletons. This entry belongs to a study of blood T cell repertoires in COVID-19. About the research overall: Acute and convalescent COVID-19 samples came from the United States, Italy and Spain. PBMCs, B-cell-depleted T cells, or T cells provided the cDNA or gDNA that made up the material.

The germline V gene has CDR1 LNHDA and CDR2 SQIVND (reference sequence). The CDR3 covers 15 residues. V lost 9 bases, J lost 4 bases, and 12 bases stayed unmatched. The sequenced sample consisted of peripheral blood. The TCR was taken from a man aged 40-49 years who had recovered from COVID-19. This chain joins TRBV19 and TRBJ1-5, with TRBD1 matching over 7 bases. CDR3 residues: CASLYSGTANQPQHF. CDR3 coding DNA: TGTGCCAGCCTATATTCCGGGACAGCTAATCAGCCCCAGCATTTT.